Presented here are 3 T cell receptor beta chains from one specimen sequenced in a study of glioma-infiltrating T cells after dendritic cell vaccination. Repertoires were generated with immunoSEQ multiplex PCR, while TCRdb's copy carries only in-frame clones and drops some. The sample gives fewer than 110,000 clones, roughly 81% of which show up once; 9.5% to 15% is in the top ten. The sequences come from blood, collected before dendritic cell vaccination. Source of these receptors: a human donor with glioblastoma.

This clone occurred a few times. The chain has TRBV5-1 and TRBJ2-2, with 8 bases identical to TRBD1. Germline CDR1 SGHRS, CDR2 YFSETQ. Germline trimming cut 0 bases from V and 1 base from J; bases unmatched to any gene: 2. The CDR3 has 16 residues. CDR3 amino acids: CASSLVTGENTGELFF. In nucleotides, the CDR3 is TGCGCCAGCAGCTTGGTGACAGGGGAGAACACCGGGGAGCTGTTTTTT.

This clone was seen a single time. The rearrangement uses TRBV25-1 and TRBJ1-4; no reliable D call. This CDR3 is 17 amino acids long. V was pared by 2 bases and J by 3 bases, with 16 bases between. From germline, CDR1 is MGHDK and CDR2 SYGVNS. Here the CDR3 DNA reads TGTGCCAGCAGTGAACCGGGCACGGGGAGGGCTAATGAAAAACTGTTTTTT. This translates into CASSEPGTGRANEKLFF. Using reference TRBV25-1 and TRBJ1-4 for the parts outside the CDR3, the full variable domain is EADIYQTPRYLVIGTGKKITLECSQTMGHDKMYWYQQDPGMELHLIHYSYGVNSTEKGDLSSESTVSRIRTEHFPLTLESARPSHTSQYLCASSEPGTGRANEKLFFGSGTQLSVL.

The genes are TRBV11-3 and TRBJ1-1, with TRBD1 as a possible D gene (5 bases). The CDR3 loop spans 15 amino acids. CDR1 is SGHNT and CDR2 is YENEEA in the germline V gene. Trimming pared 0 bases from V and 0 bases from J, leaving 8 bases between. CDR3 sequence (DNA): TGTGCCAGCAGCTTAGAGGAGGGGTTGAACACTGAAGCTTTCTTT. It specifies CASSLEEGLNTEAFF.